This T cell receptor beta chain is from a study of blood T cell repertoires in COVID-19. Only in-frame clones appear in the TCRdb table, and some are missing; sequencing was by immunoSEQ multiplex PCR. The sample comprises 220,000 or so clones, 65% to 85% of which are singletons, and about 7% rests with the top ten. J gave up 7 bases and V 6 bases, and 6 bases lay outside the gene matches. Germline V gene sequence: CDR1 SEHNR, CDR2 FQNEAQ (reference sequence). The CDR3 is 13 amino acids. Sequencing input: PBMCs or T cells enriched from blood (not recorded which). The chain combines TRBV7-9 with TRBJ2-7; TRBD2 aligns across 10 bases. The sequence came from a woman in her thirties or forties who had recovered from COVID-19. The CDR3 loop is CASRQLLAGEQYV. CDR3 nucleotides: TGTGCCAGCAGACAGTTACTAGCGGGGGAGCAGTACGTC.